This T cell receptor beta chain appears in the sequencing data of a study of T-cell memory formation after mild COVID-19. Study overall: There were largely donor-specific TCR clusters.

Points from the study as a whole: Clones shrinking between day 15 and 85 showed a balanced CD4/CD8 split, and those that grew later tilted toward CD4+. Some clones that responded turned up in pre-infection memory, which suggests that cross-reactive memory joined in.

This CDR3 spans 15 amino acids. The V and J ends lost 3 bases and 4 bases, in that order; junction bases with no gene match: 7. The germline V gene encodes CDR1 DFQATT and CDR2 SNEGSKA (reference sequence). This clonotype has a handful of counts. Its antigen is still unknown. One entry per CDR3 protein results from TCRdb running MiXCR on the 5' RACE reads. The profile shows roughly 100,000 distinct CDR3 sequences, over 15% of them singletons. The sequenced material came from PBMCs or a T cell subset sorted from them (not recorded which). This chain joins TRBV20-1 and TRBJ2-3; 10 bases are a match to TRBD2. The source of this sequence is an adult woman who had mild COVID-19 (a few samples of this study predate the infection). Cell type and time point are not known. For the CDR3, the DNA is TGCAGTGCTAGCTACGGGAGCGGGAGGGCAGATACGCAGTATTTT. Translation: CSASYGSGRADTQYF.